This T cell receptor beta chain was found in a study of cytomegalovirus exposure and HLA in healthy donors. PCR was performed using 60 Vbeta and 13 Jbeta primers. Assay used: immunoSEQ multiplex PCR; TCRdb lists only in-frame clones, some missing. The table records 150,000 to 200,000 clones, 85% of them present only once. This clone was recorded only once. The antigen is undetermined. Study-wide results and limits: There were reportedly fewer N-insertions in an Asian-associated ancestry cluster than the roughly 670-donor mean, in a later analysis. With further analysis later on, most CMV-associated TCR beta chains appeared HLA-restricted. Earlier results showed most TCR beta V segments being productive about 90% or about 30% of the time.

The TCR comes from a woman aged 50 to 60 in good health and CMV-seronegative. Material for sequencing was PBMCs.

CDR3 amino acids: CASSRGQGASGYTF. CDR3 coding DNA: TGCGCCAGCAGCAGAGGACAGGGGGCCAGTGGCTACACCTTC. V usage is TRBV5-1 and J usage is TRBJ1-2; 11 positions match TRBD1. Trimming at V came to 4 bases and at J to 7 bases, leaving 6 bases not matched to a gene. Per germline, CDR1 SGHRS and CDR2 YFSETQ. The CDR3 runs to 14 residues.